The T cell receptor (beta chain) described here comes from a study of yellow fever vaccine responses in identical twins. Study-wide points: Reportedly, twins showed a vaccine T cell response that looked partly convergent and partly personalized.

TCRdb independently ran MiXCR on the RT-PCR reads; one entry per CDR3 protein. Among about 2,000 distinct CDR3 sequences listed, approximately 85% were seen once. To note about this clonotype: Its matching antigen is unknown.

Trimming removed 5 bases at V and 13 bases at J, with 15 bases between. Germline assignment: CDR1 SGHNT and CDR2 YENEEA. The CDR3 is 13 residues long. This receptor was identified in a woman aged 18-29 years who received the yellow fever vaccine. The chain employs TRBV11-3 and TRBJ1-6; maybe TRBD1 (5 bases). The sequencing here drew on T cells from blood (PBMCs), unsorted or a sorted subset (not recorded which), taken before or after yellow fever vaccination (not recorded which). The CDR3 loop is CASSAAIREPLHF. CDR3 nucleotides: TGTGCCAGCAGCGCTGCCATCAGGGAGCCCCTCCACTTT.